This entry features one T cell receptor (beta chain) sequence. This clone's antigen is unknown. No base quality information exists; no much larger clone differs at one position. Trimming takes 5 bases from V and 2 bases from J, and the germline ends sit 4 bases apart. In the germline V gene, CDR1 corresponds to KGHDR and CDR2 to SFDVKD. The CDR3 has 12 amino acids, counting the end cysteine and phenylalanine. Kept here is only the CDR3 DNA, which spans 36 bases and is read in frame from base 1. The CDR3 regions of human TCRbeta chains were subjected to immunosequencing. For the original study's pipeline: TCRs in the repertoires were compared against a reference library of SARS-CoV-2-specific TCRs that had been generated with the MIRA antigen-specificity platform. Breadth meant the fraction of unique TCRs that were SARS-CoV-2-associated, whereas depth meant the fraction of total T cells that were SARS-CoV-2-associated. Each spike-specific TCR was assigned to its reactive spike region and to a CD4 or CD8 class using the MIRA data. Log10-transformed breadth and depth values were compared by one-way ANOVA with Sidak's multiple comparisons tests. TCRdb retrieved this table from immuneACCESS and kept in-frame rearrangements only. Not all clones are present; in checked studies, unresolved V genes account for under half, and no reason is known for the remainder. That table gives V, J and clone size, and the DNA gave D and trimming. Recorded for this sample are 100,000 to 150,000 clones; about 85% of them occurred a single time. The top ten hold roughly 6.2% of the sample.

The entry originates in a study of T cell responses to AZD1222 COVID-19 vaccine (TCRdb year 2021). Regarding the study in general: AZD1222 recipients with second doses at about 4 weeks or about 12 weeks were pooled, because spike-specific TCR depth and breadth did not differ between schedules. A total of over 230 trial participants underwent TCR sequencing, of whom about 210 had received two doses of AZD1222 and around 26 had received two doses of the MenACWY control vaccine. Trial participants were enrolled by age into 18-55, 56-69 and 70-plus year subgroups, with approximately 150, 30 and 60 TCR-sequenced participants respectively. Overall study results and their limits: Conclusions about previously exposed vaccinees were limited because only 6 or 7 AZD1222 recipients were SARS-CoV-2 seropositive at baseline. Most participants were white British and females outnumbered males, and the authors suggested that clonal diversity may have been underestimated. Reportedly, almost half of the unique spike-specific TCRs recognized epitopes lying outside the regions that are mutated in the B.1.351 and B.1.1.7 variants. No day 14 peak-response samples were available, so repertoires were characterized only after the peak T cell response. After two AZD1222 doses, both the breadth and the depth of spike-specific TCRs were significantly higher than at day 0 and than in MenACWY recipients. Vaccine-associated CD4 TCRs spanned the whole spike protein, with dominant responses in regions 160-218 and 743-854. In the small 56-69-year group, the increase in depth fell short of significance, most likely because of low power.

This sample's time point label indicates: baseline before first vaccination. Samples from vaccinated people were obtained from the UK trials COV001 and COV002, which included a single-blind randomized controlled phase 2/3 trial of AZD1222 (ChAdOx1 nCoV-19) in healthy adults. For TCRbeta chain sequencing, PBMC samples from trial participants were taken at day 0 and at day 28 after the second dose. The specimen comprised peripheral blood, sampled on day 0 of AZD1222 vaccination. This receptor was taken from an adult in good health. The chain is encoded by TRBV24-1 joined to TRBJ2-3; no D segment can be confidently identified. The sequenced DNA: TGTGCCACCAGTGGGACCACAGATACGCAGTATTTT. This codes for CATSGTTDTQYF.